A selection of T cell receptor beta chains follows, all from one sample in a study of shared clonotypes between healthy human individuals. TCRdb keeps only in-frame clones here, not all; method: immunoSEQ multiplex PCR. The profile covers about 360,000 clones, with less than 75% appearing a single time and less than 11% taken by the ten largest. Material for sequencing was memory CD4+ T cells sorted from blood. Receptors were obtained from a man aged 30 to 39 in good health. Each CDR3 is given with its conserved first and last residue. A D gene is named only where the DNA matches it firmly. Size is omitted from some rows. Given values are once, few, many or a class for expanded clones.

J,V,D,size,CDR3,DNA
TRBJ2-5,TRBV10-1,NA,NA,CASSGVSIRETQYF,TGCGCCAGCAGTGGTGTCTCCATTCGGGAGACCCAGTACTTC
TRBJ2-5,TRBV29-1,NA,NA,CSVVVGETQYF,TGCAGCGTTGTTGTCGGGGAGACCCAGTACTTC
TRBJ2-7,TRBV1,NA,NA,CTSSPSGEQYF,TGCACCAGCAGCCCCAGCGGCGAGCAGTACTTC
TRBJ1-2,TRBV29-1,NA,once,CSAVLGTLDGYTF,TGCAGCGCTGTACTCGGGACATTGGATGGCTACACCTTC
TRBJ2-3,TRBV6-1,NA,NA,CASSEAGTSTDTQYF,TGTGCCAGCAGTGAGGCGGGGACTAGCACAGATACGCAGTATTTT
TRBJ2-5,TRBV5-1,TRBD2,NA,CASSETSGDGETQYF,TGCGCCAGCAGCGAGACTAGCGGGGACGGGGAGACCCAGTACTTC
TRBJ1-5,TRBV6-1,NA,NA,CASSESIGGNQPQHF,TGTGCCAGCAGTGAGAGTATAGGGGGCAATCAGCCCCAGCATTTT
TRBJ2-3,TRBV20-1,NA,NA,CSAPLPDTQYF,TGCAGTGCTCCCCTCCCAGATACGCAGTATTTT
TRBJ2-6,TRBV7-3,NA,NA,CASSLRGGNSGANVLTF,TGTGCCAGCAGCTTAAGGGGCGGTAACTCTGGGGCCAACGTCCTGACTTTC
TRBJ2-5,TRBV27,TRBD2,NA,CASSHLAGGSRGETQYF,TGTGCCAGCAGCCATCTAGCGGGAGGGTCCCGAGGGGAGACCCAGTACTTC
TRBJ2-3,TRBV10-3,NA,NA,CAIYIGRGSTDTQYF,TGTGCCATCTATATAGGTAGGGGGAGCACAGATACGCAGTATTTT
TRBJ1-1,TRBV5-6,NA,NA,CASSLMVVRAIGNTEAFF,TGCGCCAGCAGCTTGATGGTAGTCCGGGCCATAGGGAACACTGAAGCTTTCTTT
TRBJ1-1,TRBV18,NA,once,CASSPWGIGGEAFF,TGTGCCAGCTCACCTTGGGGGATAGGAGGTGAAGCTTTCTTT
TRBJ2-5,TRBV27,NA,NA,CASSLGSGGWETQYF,TGTGCCAGCAGTTTAGGGTCTGGGGGTTGGGAGACCCAGTACTTC
TRBJ2-3,TRBV6-6,NA,once,CAASLASGTQYF,TGTGCCGCAAGCCTAGCGAGCGGCACGCAGTATTTT
TRBJ2-1,TRBV27,TRBD2,NA,CASSSNRGLASYNEQFF,TGTGCCAGCAGTTCAAACAGGGGACTAGCGTCGTACAATGAGCAGTTCTTC
TRBJ2-7,TRBV5-4,NA,few,CASSLDSGIRSYEQYF,TGTGCCAGCAGCCTGGATAGCGGAATTCGTTCCTACGAGCAGTACTTC
TRBJ1-1,TRBV28,NA,once,CASSLLQGGEAFF,TGTGCCAGCAGTTTACTACAGGGCGGTGAAGCTTTCTTT
TRBJ2-2,TRBV1,NA,NA,CTSSQVIGGLASANTGELFF,TGCACCAGCAGCCAAGTTATCGGGGGGCTAGCGAGTGCGAACACCGGGGAGCTGTTTTTT
TRBJ2-2,TRBV11-2,TRBD2,NA,CASRLLPGGKNTGELFF,TGTGCCAGCAGGCTGCTTCCGGGAGGAAAGAACACCGGGGAGCTGTTTTTT
TRBJ2-5,TRBV5-8,TRBD2,NA,CASSRDYRQETQYF,TGTGCCAGCAGCCGGGACTACCGCCAAGAGACCCAGTACTTC
TRBJ2-7,TRBV27,NA,NA,CASSLSWSSWDTYEQYF,TGTGCCAGCAGTTTATCTTGGTCTTCGTGGGATACCTACGAGCAGTACTTC
TRBJ2-1,TRBV6-1,TRBD2,few,CASSDSGRFDEQFF,TGTGCCAGCAGTGATAGCGGGAGATTTGATGAGCAGTTCTTC
TRBJ2-1,TRBV5-1,NA,NA,CASGGRLNEQFF,TGCGCCAGCGGGGGGAGACTCAATGAGCAGTTCTTC
TRBJ2-7,TRBV15,TRBD2,NA,CATQLAGGSYEQYF,TGTGCCACCCAACTAGCGGGAGGTTCCTACGAGCAGTACTTC
TRBJ2-1,TRBV28,TRBD2,many,CASTSPGPAGGVLFF,TGTGCCAGCACCTCCCCCGGGCCAGCGGGAGGAGTTCTGTTCTTC
TRBJ1-3,TRBV5-1,TRBD1,NA,CASSLKDRQAPIYF,TGCGCCAGCAGCTTGAAGGACAGGCAAGCGCCCATATATTTT
TRBJ2-1,TRBV6-1,NA,NA,CASSVGGTSYNEQFF,TGTGCCAGCAGCGTAGGGGGGACCTCCTACAATGAGCAGTTCTTC
TRBJ2-7,TRBV6-6,NA,NA,CASSYSIRGTYEQYF,TGTGCCAGCAGTTACTCGATCAGAGGAACCTACGAGCAGTACTTC
TRBJ2-1,TRBV7-9,TRBD2,few,CASSLTAGGYINEQFF,TGTGCCAGCAGCTTGACGGCGGGAGGATACATCAATGAGCAGTTCTTC
TRBJ2-3,TRBV6-1,NA,NA,CASSDALNPDTQYF,TGTGCCAGCAGTGATGCCTTGAACCCAGATACGCAGTATTTT
TRBJ1-2,TRBV9,NA,few,CASSVDLFVGREDGYTF,TGTGCCAGCAGCGTAGACCTGTTCGTGGGCAGGGAAGACGGCTACACCTTC
TRBJ2-1,TRBV27,TRBD2,NA,CASSSGPPGGYYNEQFF,TGTGCCAGCAGTTCGGGACCTCCGGGGGGTTACTACAATGAGCAGTTCTTC
TRBJ2-2,TRBV5-1,NA,once,CASSLEGGTGELFF,TGCGCCAGCAGCTTGGAGGGCGGCACCGGGGAGCTGTTTTTT
TRBJ2-3,TRBV5-1,NA,NA,CASSLAQSTDTQYF,TGCGCCAGCAGCTTGGCGCAGAGCACAGATACGCAGTATTTT
TRBJ2-2,TRBV29-1,NA,few,CSVSTVSGELFF,TGCAGCGTGTCCACAGTGTCCGGGGAGCTGTTTTTT
TRBJ2-5,TRBV7-2,TRBD2,NA,CASSLRLAGVQETQYF,TGTGCCAGCAGCTTGAGGCTAGCGGGAGTCCAAGAGACCCAGTACTTC
TRBJ2-5,TRBV2,TRBD2,NA,CASRGDSGRAVQTQYF,TGTGCCAGCAGGGGGGATAGCGGGAGGGCCGTTCAGACCCAGTACTTC
TRBJ2-1,TRBV5-1,NA,NA,CASSLASKNNEQFF,TGCGCCAGCAGCTTGGCCTCCAAGAACAATGAGCAGTTCTTC
TRBJ2-5,TRBV7-2,NA,NA,CASSLDRETQYF,TGTGCCAGCAGCTTAGACCGAGAGACCCAGTACTTC
TRBJ2-7,TRBV5-1,TRBD1,NA,CASSWGGKGASYEQYF,TGCGCCAGCAGCTGGGGCGGAAAGGGGGCTTCCTACGAGCAGTACTTC
TRBJ2-2,TRBV9,TRBD1,few,CASSVRGQWNTGELFF,TGTGCCAGCAGCGTAAGGGGACAGTGGAACACCGGGGAGCTGTTTTTT
TRBJ2-1,TRBV9,NA,NA,CASSVHSKYNEQFF,TGTGCCAGCAGCGTCCACTCCAAGTACAATGAGCAGTTCTTC
TRBJ2-5,TRBV5-4,TRBD2,NA,CASSRPTSGPGDQETQYF,TGTGCCAGCAGCCGGCCGACTAGCGGGCCTGGGGACCAAGAGACCCAGTACTTC
TRBJ2-7,TRBV27,NA,NA,CASSTTGRIDEQYF,TGTGCCAGCAGTACGACGGGACGTATCGACGAGCAGTACTTC
TRBJ1-1,TRBV5-1,NA,once,CASSLGGRRDRTEAFF,TGCGCCAGCAGCTTGGGTGGGAGGCGGGACCGAACTGAAGCTTTCTTT
TRBJ2-5,TRBV2,NA,NA,CASSESQGLETQYF,TGTGCCAGCAGTGAAAGTCAGGGACTGGAGACCCAGTACTTC
TRBJ2-1,TRBV4-2,NA,once,CASSQGASKQFF,TGTGCCAGCAGCCAAGGGGCGTCCAAGCAGTTCTTC
TRBJ1-2,TRBV30,NA,NA,CAWVPSGRVYGYTF,TGTGCCTGGGTTCCTTCGGGTAGGGTCTATGGCTACACCTTC
TRBJ2-1,TRBV27,TRBD1,few,CAGQQGKYSEYNEQFF,TGTGCCGGACAACAGGGGAAGTATTCGGAATACAATGAGCAGTTCTTC
TRBJ1-1,TRBV11-2,NA,NA,CASSLGGPMNTEAFF,TGTGCCAGCAGCTTAGGGGGCCCTATGAACACTGAAGCTTTCTTT